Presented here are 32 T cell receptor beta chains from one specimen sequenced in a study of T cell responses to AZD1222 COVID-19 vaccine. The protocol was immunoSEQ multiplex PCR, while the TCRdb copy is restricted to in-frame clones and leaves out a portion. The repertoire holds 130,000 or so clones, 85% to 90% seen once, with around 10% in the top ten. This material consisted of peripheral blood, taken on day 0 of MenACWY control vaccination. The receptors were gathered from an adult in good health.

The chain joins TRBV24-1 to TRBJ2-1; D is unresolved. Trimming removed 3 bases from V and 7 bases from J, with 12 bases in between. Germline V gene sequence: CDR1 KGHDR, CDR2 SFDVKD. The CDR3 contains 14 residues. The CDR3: CATSDPGSGNEQFF. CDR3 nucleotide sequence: TGTGCCACCAGTGATCCCGGCTCGGGTAATGAGCAGTTCTTC.

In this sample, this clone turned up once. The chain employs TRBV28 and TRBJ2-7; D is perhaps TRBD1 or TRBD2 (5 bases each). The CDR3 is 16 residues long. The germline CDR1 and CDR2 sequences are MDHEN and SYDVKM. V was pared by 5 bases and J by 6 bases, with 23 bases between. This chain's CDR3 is CASSGQGSRGYSEQYF. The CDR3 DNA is TGTGCCAGCAGTGGCCAGGGTAGCCGGGGATATAGCGAGCAGTACTTC. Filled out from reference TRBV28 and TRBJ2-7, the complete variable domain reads DVKVTQSSRYLVKRTGEKVFLECVQDMDHENMFWYRQDPGLGLRLIYFSYDVKMKEKGDIPEGYSVSREKKERFSLILESASTNQTSMYLCASSGQGSRGYSEQYFGPGTRLTVT.

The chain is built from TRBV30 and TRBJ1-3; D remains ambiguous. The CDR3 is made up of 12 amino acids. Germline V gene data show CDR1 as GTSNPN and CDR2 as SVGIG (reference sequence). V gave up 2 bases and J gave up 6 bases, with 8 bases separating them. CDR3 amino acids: CAWSSVENTIYF. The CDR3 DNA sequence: TGTGCCTGGAGTTCGGTGGAAAACACCATATATTTT.

The CDR3 is CANPKQGIYGYTF. The CDR3 DNA reads TGTGCCAACCCCAAACAGGGGATATATGGCTACACCTTC. The genes are TRBV24-1 and TRBJ1-2; TRBD1 aligns across 7 bases. This CDR3 is built from 13 residues. Trimming took 11 bases from V and 5 from J; bases not matched to a gene: 10. Germline CDR1 KGHDR, CDR2 SFDVKD.

In DNA, the CDR3 is TGTGCCAGCAGCTTAGGTTCCGGCCTGGGCTACAATGAGCAGTTCTTC. Protein product: CASSLGSGLGYNEQFF. The chain combines TRBV7-9 with TRBJ2-1; no clear D gene. V gave up 1 base and J gave up 3 bases, with 13 bases separating them. CDR1 is SEHNR and CDR2 is FQNEAQ in the germline V gene (reference sequence). The CDR3 consists of 16 residues. The full variable domain, completed using reference TRBV7-9 and TRBJ2-1, is DTGVSQNPRHKITKRGQNVTFRCDPISEHNRLYWYRQTLGQGPEFLTYFQNEAQLEKSRLLSDRFSAERPKGSFSTLEIQRTEQGDSAMYLCASSLGSGLGYNEQFFGPGTRLTVL.

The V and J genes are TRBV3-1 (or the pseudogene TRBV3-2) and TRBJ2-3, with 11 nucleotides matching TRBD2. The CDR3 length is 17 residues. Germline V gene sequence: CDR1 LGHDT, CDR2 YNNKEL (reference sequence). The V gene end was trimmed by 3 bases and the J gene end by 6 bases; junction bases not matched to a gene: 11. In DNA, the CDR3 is TGTGCCAGCAGCCATGGGAGACTAGCGGGGCGGGGGGATACGCAGTATTTT. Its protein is CASSHGRLAGRGDTQYF.

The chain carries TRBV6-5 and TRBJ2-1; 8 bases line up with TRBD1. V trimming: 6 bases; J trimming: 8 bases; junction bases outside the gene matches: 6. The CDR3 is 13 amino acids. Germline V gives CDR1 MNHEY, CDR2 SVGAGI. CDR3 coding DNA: TGTGCCAGCAGACTTGGACAGGGCGATGAGCAGTTCTTC. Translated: CASRLGQGDEQFF.

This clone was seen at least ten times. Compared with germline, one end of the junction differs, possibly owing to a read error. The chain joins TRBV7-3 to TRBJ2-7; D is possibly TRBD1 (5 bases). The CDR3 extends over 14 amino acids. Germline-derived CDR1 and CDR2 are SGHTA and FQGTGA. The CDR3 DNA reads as TGTGCCAGCAGTTTAAGGGGCCAGGGTGACGAGCAGTACTTC. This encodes CASSLRGQGDEQYF.

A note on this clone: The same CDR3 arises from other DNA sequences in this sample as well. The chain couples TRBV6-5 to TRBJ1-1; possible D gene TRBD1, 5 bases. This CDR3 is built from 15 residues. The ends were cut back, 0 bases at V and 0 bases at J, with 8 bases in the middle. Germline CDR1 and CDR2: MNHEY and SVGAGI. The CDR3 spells CASSYSTGVNTEAFF. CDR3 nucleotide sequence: TGTGCCAGCAGTTACTCCACAGGTGTGAACACTGAAGCTTTCTTT.

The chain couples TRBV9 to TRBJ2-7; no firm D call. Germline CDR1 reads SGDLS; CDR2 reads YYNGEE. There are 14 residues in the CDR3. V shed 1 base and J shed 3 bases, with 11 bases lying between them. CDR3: CASSVLTVDYEQYF. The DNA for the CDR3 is TGTGCCAGCAGCGTACTTACAGTAGACTACGAGCAGTACTTC.

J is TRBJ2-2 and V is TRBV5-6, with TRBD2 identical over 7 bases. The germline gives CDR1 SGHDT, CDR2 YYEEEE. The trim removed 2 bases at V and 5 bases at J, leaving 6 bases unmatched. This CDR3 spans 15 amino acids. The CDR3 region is CASSFGGGRTGELFF. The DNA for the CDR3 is TGTGCCAGCAGCTTCGGCGGGGGACGGACCGGGGAGCTGTTTTTT.

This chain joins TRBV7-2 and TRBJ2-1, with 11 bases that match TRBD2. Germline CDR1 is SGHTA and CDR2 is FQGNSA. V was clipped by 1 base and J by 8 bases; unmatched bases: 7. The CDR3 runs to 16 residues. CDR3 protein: CASSLGVAGGPYEQFF. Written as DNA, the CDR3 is TGTGCCAGCAGCTTAGGGGTAGCGGGAGGGCCCTATGAGCAGTTCTTC.

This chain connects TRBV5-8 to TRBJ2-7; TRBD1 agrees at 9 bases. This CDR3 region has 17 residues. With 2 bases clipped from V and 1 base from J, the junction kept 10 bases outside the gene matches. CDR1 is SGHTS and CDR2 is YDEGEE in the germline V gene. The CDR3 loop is CASSFSGTGFRSYEQYF. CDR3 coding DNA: TGTGCCAGCAGCTTTTCCGGGACAGGGTTTAGGTCCTACGAGCAGTACTTC.

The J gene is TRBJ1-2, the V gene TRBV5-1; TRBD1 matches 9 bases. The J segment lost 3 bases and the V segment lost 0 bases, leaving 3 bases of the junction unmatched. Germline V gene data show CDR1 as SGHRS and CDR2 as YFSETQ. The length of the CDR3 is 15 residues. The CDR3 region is CASSLDRGLDYGYTF. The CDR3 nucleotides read TGCGCCAGCAGCTTGGACAGGGGGCTAGACTATGGCTACACCTTC.

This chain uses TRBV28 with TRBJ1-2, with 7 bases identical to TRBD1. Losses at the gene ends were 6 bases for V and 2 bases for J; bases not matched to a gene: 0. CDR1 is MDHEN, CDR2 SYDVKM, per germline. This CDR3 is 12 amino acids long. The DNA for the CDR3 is TGTGCCAGCAGACAGGGGAACTATGGCTACACCTTC. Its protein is CASRQGNYGYTF.

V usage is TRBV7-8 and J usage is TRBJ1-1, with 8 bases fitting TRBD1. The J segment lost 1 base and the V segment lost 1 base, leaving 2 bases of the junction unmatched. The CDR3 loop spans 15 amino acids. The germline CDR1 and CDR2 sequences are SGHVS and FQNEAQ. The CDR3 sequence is CASSLVGQGNTEAFF. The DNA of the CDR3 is TGTGCCAGCAGCTTAGTTGGACAGGGGAACACTGAAGCTTTCTTT. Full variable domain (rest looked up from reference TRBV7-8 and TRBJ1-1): GAGVSQSPRYKVAKRGQDVALRCDPISGHVSLFWYQQALGQGPEFLTYFQNEAQLDKSGLPSDRFFAERPEGSVSTLKIQRTQQEDSAVYLCASSLVGQGNTEAFFGQGTRLTVV.

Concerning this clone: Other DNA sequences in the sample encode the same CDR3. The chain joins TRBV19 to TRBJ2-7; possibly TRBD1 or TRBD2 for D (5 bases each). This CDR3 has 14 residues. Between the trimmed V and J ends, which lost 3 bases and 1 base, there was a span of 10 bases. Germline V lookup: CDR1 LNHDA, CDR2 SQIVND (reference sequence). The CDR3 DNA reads TGTGCCAGTAGTATCCGGGACGGTTCCTACGAGCAGTACTTC. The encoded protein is CASSIRDGSYEQYF. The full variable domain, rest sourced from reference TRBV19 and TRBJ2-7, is DGGITQSPKYLFRKEGQNVTLSCEQNLNHDAMYWYRQDPGQGLRLIYYSQIVNDFQKGDIAEGYSVSREKKESFPLTVTSAQKNPTAFYLCASSIRDGSYEQYFGPGTRLTVT.

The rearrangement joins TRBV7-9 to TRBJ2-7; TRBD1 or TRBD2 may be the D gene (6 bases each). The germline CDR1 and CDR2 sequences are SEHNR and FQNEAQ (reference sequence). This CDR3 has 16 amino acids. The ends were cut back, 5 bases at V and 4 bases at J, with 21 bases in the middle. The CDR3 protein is CASSDPRGLRGYEQYF. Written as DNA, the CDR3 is TGTGCCAGCAGCGATCCCAGGGGTTTGCGGGGTTACGAGCAGTACTTC.

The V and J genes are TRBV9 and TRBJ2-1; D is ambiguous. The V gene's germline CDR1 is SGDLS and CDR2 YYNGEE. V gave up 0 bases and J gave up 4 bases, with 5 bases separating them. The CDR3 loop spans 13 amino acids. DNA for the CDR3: TGTGCCAGCAGCGTAGCAGAATACAATGAGCAGTTCTTC. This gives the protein CASSVAEYNEQFF.

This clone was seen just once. CDR3 bases: TGTGCCAGCACGAGAGCGGGAAGGCAAGAGACCCAGTACTTC. This encodes CASTRAGRQETQYF. The rearrangement joins TRBV11-3 to TRBJ2-5, with 7 bases fitting TRBD2. The CDR3 runs 14 residues. V lost 7 bases, J lost 2 bases, and 7 bases stayed unmatched. CDR1 and CDR2 from the germline V gene are SGHNT and YENEEA. The full variable domain, completed using reference TRBV11-3 and TRBJ2-5, is EAGVVQSPRYKIIEKKQPVAFWCNPISGHNTLYWYLQNLGQGPELLIRYENEEAVDDSQLPKDRFSAERLKGVDSTLKIQPAELGDSAVYLCASTRAGRQETQYFGPGTRLLVL.

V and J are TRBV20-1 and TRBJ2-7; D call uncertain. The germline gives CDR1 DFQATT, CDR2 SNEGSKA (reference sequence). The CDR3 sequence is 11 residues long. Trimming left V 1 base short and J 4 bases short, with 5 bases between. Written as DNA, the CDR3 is TGCAGTGCTAGAGGAGCGTACGAGCAGTACTTC. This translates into CSARGAYEQYF.

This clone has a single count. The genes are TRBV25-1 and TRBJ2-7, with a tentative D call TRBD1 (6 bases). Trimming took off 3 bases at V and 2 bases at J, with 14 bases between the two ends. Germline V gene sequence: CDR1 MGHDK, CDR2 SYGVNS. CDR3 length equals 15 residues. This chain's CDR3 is CASSDPGTTTYEQYF. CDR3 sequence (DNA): TGTGCCAGCAGTGACCCAGGGACAACTACCTACGAGCAGTACTTC.

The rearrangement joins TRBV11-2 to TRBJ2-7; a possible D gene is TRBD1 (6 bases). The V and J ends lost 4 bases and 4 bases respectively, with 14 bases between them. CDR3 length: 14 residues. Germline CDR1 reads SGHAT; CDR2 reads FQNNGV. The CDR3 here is CASSYYRTAYEQYF. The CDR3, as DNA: TGTGCCAGCAGCTACTATAGGACAGCTTACGAGCAGTACTTC. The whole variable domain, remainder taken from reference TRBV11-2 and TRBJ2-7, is EAGVAQSPRYKIIEKRQSVAFWCNPISGHATLYWYQQILGQGPKLLIQFQNNGVVDDSQLPKDRFSAERLKGVDSTLKIQPAKLEDSAVYLCASSYYRTAYEQYFGPGTRLTVT.

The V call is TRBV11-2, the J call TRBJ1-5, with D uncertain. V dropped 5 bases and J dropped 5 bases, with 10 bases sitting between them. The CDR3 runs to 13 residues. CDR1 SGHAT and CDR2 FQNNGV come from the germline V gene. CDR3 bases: TGTGCCAGCAGCATCTGGGATTATCAGCCCCAGCATTTT. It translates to CASSIWDYQPQHF. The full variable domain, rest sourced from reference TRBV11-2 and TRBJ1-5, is EAGVAQSPRYKIIEKRQSVAFWCNPISGHATLYWYQQILGQGPKLLIQFQNNGVVDDSQLPKDRFSAERLKGVDSTLKIQPAKLEDSAVYLCASSIWDYQPQHFGDGTRLSIL.

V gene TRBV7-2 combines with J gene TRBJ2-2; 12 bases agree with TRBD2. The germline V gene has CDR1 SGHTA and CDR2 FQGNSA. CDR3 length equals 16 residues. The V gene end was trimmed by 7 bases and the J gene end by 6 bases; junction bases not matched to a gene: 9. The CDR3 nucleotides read TGTGCCAGCACCTCGACTAGCGGGAGTGGGGCCGGGGAGCTGTTTTTT. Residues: CASTSTSGSGAGELFF. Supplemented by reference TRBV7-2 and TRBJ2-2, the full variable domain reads GAGVSQSPSNKVTEKGKDVELRCDPISGHTALYWYRQSLGQGLEFLIYFQGNSAPDKSGLPSDRFSAERTGGSVSTLTIQRTQQEDSAVYLCASTSTSGSGAGELFFGEGSRLTVL.

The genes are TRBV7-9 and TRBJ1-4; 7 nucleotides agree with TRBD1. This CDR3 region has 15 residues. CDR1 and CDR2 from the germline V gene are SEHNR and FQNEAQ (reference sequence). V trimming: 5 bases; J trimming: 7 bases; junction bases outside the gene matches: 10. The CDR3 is CASSRSTGSTEKLFF. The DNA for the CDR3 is TGTGCCAGCAGCCGTTCGACAGGGTCGACTGAAAAACTGTTTTTT.

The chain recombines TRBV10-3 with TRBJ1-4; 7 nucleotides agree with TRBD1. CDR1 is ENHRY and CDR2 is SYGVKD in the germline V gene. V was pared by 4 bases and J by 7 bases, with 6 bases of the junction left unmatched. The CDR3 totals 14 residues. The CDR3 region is CAISVRGGGEKLFF. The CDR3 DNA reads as TGTGCCATCAGTGTAAGAGGGGGCGGTGAAAAACTGTTTTTT.

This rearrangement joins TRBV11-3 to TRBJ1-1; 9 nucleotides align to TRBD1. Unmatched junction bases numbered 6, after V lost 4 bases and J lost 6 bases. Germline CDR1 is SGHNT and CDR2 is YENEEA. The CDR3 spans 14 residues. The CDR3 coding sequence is TGTGCCAGCAGCTCGGGACAGGGAATCGCTGAAGCTTTCTTT. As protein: CASSSGQGIAEAFF.

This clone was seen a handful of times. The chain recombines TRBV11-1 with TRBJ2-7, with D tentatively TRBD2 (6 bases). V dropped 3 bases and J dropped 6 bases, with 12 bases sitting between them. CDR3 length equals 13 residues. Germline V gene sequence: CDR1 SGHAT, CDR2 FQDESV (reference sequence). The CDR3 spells CASSLHGRGEQYF. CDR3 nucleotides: TGTGCCAGCAGCTTGCACGGGCGGGGCGAGCAGTACTTC.

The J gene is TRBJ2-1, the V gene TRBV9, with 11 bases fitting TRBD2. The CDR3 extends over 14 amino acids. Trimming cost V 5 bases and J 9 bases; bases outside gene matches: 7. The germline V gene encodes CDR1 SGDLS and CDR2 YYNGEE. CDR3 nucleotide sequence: TGTGCCAGCAGTATAGGACTAGCGGGCTTTGAGCAGTTCTTC. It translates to CASSIGLAGFEQFF.

The CDR3 is CASSSPYLGRSNTGELFF. As DNA, the CDR3 is TGTGCCAGCAGCTCACCTTATTTGGGGAGATCGAACACCGGGGAGCTGTTTTTT. The V and J genes are TRBV5-6 and TRBJ2-2; the D gene is possibly TRBD2 (5 bases). V lost 3 bases to trimming and J lost 0 bases, with 18 bases between them. Germline-derived CDR1 and CDR2 are SGHDT and YYEEEE. The CDR3 spans 18 residues.

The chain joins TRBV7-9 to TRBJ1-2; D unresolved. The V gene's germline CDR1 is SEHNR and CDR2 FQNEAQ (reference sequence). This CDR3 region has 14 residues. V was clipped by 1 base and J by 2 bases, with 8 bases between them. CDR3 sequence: CASSLDLRNYGYTF. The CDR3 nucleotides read TGTGCCAGCAGCTTAGATCTAAGAAACTATGGCTACACCTTC.